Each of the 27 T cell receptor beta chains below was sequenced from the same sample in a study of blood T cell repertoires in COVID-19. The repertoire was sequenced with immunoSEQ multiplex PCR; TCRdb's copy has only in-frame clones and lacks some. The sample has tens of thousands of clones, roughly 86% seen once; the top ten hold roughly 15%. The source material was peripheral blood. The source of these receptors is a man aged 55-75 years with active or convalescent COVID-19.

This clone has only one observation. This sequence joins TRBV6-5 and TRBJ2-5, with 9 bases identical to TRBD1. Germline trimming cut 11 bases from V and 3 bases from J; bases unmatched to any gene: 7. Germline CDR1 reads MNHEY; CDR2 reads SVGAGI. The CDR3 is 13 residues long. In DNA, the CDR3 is TGTGCCGGAGGACAGGGGACGGAAGAGACCCAGTACTTC. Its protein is CAGGQGTEETQYF.

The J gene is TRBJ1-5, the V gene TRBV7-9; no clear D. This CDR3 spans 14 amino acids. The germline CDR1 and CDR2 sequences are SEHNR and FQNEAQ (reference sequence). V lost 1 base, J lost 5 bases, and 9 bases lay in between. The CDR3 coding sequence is TGTGCCAGCAGCTTAGTTGGTGGGCATCAGCCCCAGCATTTT. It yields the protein CASSLVGGHQPQHF.

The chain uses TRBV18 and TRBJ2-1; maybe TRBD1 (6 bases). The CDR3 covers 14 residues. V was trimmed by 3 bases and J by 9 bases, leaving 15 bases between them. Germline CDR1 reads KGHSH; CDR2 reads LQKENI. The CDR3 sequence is CASSPPADRFEQFF. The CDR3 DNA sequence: TGTGCCAGCTCACCCCCCGCCGACAGGTTTGAGCAGTTCTTC.

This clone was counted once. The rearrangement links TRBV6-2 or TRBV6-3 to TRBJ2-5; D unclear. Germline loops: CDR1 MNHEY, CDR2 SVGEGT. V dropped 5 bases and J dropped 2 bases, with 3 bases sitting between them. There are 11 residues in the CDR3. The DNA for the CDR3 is TGTGCCAGCAGTCAACAAGAGACCCAGTACTTC. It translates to CASSQQETQYF.

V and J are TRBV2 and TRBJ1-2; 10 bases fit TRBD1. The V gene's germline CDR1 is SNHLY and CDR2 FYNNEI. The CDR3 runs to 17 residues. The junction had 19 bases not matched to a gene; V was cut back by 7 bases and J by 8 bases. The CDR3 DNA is TGTGCCAGCAAACGGGACAGGGGTTCGGCAGGCCGCTTCGGCTACACCTTC. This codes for CASKRDRGSAGRFGYTF.

The CDR3 DNA is TGTGCCAGCAGTGCGGGGGGAGCCCCCTCCGAGCAGTACTTC. Translation: CASSAGGAPSEQYF. This sequence joins TRBV28 and TRBJ2-7, with 8 bases aligning to TRBD2. CDR1 and CDR2 (germline): MDHEN, SYDVKM. Germline trimming cut 5 bases from V and 6 bases from J; bases unmatched to any gene: 9. This CDR3 contains 14 residues.

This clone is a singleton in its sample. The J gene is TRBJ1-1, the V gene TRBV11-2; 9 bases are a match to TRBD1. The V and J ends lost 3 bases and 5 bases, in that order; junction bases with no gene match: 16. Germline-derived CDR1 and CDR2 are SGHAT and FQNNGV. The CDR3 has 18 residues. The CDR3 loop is CASSLSGTGLARETEAFF. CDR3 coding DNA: TGTGCCAGCAGCTTGTCCGGGACAGGGCTGGCCCGGGAGACTGAAGCTTTCTTT.

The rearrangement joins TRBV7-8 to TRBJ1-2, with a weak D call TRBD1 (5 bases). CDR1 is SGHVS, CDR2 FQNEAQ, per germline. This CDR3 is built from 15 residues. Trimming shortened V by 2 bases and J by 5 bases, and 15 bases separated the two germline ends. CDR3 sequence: CASSLTLRRGYGYTF. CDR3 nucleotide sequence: TGTGCCAGCAGCTTAACCCTGAGGAGGGGATATGGCTACACCTTC.

The CDR3 DNA reads as TGCGCCAGCAGCCTCCCGACAGGGTCGGATGGCTACACCTTC. Translated, it gives CASSLPTGSDGYTF. The rearrangement uses TRBV4-1 and TRBJ1-2, with TRBD1 matching over 7 bases. The CDR3 consists of 14 residues. The junction had 8 bases not matched to a gene; V was cut back by 4 bases and J by 6 bases. Per the germline V gene, CDR1 is MGHRA and CDR2 is YSYEKL.

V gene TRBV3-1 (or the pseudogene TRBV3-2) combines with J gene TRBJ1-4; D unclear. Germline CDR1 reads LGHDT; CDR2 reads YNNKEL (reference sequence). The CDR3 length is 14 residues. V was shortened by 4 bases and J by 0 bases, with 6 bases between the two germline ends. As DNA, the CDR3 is TGTGCCAGCAGCCTCCAGGCAACTAATGAAAAACTGTTTTTT. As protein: CASSLQATNEKLFF.

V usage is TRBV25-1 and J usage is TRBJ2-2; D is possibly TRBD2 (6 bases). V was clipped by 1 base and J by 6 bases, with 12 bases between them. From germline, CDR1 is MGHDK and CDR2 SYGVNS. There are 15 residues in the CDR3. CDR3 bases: TGTGCCAGCAGTGAATCCCCCGCTAGCGCCGGGGAGCTGTTTTTT. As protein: CASSESPASAGELFF.

This CDR3 reads CASSLARTGEHTF. CDR3 in DNA: TGTGCCAGCAGCTTAGCGAGGACAGGGGAGCACACCTTC. V is TRBV7-6 and J is TRBJ1-2; 9 nucleotides line up with TRBD1. Losses at the gene ends were 0 bases for V and 12 bases for J; bases not matched to a gene: 5. CDR1 is SGHVS, CDR2 FNYEAQ, per germline. The CDR3 sequence is 13 residues long.

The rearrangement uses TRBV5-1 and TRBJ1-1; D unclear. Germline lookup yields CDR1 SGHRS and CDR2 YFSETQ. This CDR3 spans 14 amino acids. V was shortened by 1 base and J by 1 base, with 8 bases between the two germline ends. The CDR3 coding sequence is TGCGCCAGCAGCTTGTACCGGTCGAACACTGAAGCTTTCTTT. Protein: CASSLYRSNTEAFF.

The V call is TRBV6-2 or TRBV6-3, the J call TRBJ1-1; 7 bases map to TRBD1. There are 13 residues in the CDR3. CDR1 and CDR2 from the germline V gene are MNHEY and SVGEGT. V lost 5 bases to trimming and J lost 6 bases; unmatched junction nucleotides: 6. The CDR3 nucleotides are TGTGCCAGCAGTCACCGACAGGGCCCTGAAGCTTTCTTT. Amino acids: CASSHRQGPEAFF.

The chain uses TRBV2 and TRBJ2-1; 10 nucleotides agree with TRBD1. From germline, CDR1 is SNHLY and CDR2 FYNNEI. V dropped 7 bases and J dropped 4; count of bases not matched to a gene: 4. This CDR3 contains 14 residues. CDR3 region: CASIGDRGYNEQFF. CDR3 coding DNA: TGTGCCAGCATCGGGGACAGGGGTTACAATGAGCAGTTCTTC.

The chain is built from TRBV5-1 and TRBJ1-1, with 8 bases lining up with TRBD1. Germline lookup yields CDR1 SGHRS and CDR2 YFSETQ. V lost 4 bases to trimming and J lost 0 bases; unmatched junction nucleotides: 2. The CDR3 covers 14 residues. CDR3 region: CASSDRGMNTEAFF. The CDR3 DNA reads TGCGCCAGCAGCGACAGGGGTATGAACACTGAAGCTTTCTTT. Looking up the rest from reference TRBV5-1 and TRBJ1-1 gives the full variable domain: KAGVTQTPRYLIKTRGQQVTLSCSPISGHRSVSWYQQTPGQGLQFLFEYFSETQRNKGNFPGRFSGRQFSNSRSEMNVSTLELGDSALYLCASSDRGMNTEAFFGQGTRLTVV.

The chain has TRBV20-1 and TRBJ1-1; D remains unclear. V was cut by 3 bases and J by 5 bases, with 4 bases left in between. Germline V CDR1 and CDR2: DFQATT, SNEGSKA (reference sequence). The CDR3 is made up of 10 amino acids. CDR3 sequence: CSASRTEAFF. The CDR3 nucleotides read TGCAGTGCTAGTCGGACTGAAGCTTTCTTT.

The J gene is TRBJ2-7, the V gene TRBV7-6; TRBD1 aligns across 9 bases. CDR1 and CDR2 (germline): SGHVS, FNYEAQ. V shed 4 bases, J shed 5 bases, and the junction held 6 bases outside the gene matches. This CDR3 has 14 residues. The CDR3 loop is CASSWTGAPHEQYF. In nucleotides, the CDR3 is TGTGCCAGCAGCTGGACAGGGGCCCCCCACGAGCAGTACTTC.

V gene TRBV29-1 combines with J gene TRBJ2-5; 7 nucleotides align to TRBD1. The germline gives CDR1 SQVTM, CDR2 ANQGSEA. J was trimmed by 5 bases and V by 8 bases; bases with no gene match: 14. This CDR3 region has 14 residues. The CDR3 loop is CSTHLGGDMETQYF. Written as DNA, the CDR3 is TGCAGCACCCACCTAGGGGGCGATATGGAGACCCAGTACTTC.

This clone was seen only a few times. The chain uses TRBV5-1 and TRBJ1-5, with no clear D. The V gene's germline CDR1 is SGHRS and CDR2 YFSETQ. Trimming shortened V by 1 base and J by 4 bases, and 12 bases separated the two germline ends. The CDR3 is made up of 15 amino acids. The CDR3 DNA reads TGCGCCAGCAGCTTGCGCGGGCTGCCTAATCAGCCCCAGCATTTT. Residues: CASSLRGLPNQPQHF.

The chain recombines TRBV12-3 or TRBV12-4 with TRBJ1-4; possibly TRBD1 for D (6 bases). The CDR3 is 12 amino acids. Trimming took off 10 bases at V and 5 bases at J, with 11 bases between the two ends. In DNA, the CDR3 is TGTGCCACGTCGACAGGCAATGAAAAACTGTTTTTT. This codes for CATSTGNEKLFF.

The CDR3 sequence is CASSQFWSAQNYGYTF. CDR3 nucleotide sequence: TGTGCCAGCAGCCAATTTTGGAGTGCCCAAAACTATGGCTACACCTTC. V gene TRBV4-2 combines with J gene TRBJ1-2, with unresolved D. This CDR3 has 16 residues. Germline V lookup: CDR1 LGHNA, CDR2 YNFKEQ. V lost 2 bases and J 2 bases, leaving 15 bases between the germline ends.

CDR3 loop: CASSLYLRGTEAFF. CDR3 coding DNA: TGTGCCAGCAGCTTGTATCTCAGGGGGACTGAAGCTTTCTTT. This sequence joins TRBV5-5 and TRBJ1-1; 7 bases are a match to TRBD1. V was pared by 1 base and J by 5 bases, with 5 bases of the junction left unmatched. Germline V lookup: CDR1 SGHKS, CDR2 YYEKEE (reference sequence). The CDR3 totals 14 residues.

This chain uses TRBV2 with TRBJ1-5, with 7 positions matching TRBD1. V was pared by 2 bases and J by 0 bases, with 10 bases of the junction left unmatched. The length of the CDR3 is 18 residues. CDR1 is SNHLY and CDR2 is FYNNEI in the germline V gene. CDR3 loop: CASSEYGGDRVSNQPQHF. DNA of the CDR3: TGTGCCAGCAGTGAATACGGGGGAGACAGGGTTAGCAATCAGCCCCAGCATTTT.

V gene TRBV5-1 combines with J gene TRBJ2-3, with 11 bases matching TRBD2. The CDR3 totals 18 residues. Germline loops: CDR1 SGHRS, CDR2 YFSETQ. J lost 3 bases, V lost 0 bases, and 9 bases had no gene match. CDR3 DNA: TGCGCCAGCAGCTTGGCAACGATGACTAGCGGGGTTACAGATACGCAGTATTTT. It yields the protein CASSLATMTSGVTDTQYF.

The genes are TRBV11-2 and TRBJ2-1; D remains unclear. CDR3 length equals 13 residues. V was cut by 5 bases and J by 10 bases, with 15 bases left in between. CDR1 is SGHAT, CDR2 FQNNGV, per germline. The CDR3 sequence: CASSPTLEQEQFF. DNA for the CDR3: TGTGCCAGCAGCCCGACGTTGGAGCAGGAGCAGTTCTTC.

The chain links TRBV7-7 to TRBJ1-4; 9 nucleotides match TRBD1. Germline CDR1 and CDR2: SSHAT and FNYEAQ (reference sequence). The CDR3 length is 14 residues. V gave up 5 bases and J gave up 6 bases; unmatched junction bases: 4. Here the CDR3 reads CASSRRQGDEKLFF. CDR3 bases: TGTGCCAGCAGCCGACGACAGGGGGATGAAAAACTGTTTTTT.